The clone carrying this T cell receptor beta chain was observed a handful of times. The antigen is unknown. A junction boundary mismatches the germline segment, possibly from a read error. These data belong to a study of response to subunit inactivated influenza vaccine. The CDR3 consists of 13 residues. TCRdb reprocessed the RT-PCR reads with MiXCR, giving one entry per CDR3 protein. The repertoire consists of just under 550,000 distinct CDR3 sequences, with approximately 22% occurring once and the leading ten covering around 2.8%. Study outcomes and limitations: Every seasonal influenza vaccination brings in few new T cells, the authors suggested.

The same sample was also used in a study of T cells expressing NK-cell markers. From that paper: 5'RACE template switching built TCR beta cDNA with unique molecular identifiers. Sequencing of TCR beta repertoires drew on sorted CD3+CD56+NKG2C+, CD3+CD56+NKG2C- and CD3+CD56-NKG2C+ T cells. The share of CD8+ T cells held by dominant NKG2C+ clonotypes was about 1.0-7.5% in 5 or 6 donors.

The chain is built from TRBV12-3 or TRBV12-4 and TRBJ2-7; 9 bases align to TRBD1. The receptor comes from a man aged 45-60 years who received an inactivated influenza vaccine. The sample consisted of CD4+ T cells sorted from PBMCs, taken 11 to 12 days after vaccination. For the CDR3, the DNA is TGTGCCAGCAGTTTAGGTCACCGGGACAGGGTTTATTTC. Translation: CASSLGHRDRVYF.